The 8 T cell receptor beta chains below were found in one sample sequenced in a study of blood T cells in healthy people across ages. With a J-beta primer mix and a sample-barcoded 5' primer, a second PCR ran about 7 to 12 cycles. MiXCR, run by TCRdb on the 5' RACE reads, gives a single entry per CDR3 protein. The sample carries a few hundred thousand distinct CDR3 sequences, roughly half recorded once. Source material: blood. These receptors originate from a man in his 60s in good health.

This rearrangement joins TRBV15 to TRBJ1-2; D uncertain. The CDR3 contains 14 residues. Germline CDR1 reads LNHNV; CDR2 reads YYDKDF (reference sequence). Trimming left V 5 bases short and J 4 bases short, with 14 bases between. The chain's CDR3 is CATSPDGSGYGYTF. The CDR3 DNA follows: TGTGCCACCAGCCCGGACGGCTCTGGCTATGGCTACACCTTC.

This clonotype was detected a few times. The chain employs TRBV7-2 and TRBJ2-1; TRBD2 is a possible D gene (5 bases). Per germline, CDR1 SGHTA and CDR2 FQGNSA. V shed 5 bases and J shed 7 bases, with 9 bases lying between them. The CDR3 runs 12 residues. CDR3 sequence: CASSPQRNEQFF. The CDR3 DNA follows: TGTGCCAGCAGCCCCCAGCGGAATGAGCAGTTCTTC.

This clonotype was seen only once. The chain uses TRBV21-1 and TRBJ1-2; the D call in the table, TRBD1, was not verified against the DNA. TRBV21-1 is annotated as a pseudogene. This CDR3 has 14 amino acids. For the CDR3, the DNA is TGTGCCAGCAGCAAAGGAGAAACAGGCAAAGGCTACACCTTC. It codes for CASSKGETGKGYTF.

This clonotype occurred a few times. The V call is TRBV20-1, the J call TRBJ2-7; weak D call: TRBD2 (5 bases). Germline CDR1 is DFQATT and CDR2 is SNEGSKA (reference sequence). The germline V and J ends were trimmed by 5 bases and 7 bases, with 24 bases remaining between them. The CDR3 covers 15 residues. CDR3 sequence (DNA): TGCAGTGCTCAGACCGACTATGTTACCGTGGGTGAGCAGTACTTC. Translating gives CSAQTDYVTVGEQYF.

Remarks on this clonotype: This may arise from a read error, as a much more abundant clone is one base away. The CDR3 sequence: CSARDLGGKIYNEQYF. The CDR3, as DNA: TGCAGTGCTAGGGACCTTGGGGGCAAAATTTACAATGAGCAGTACTTC. The gene calls are TRBV20-1 and TRBJ2-7; D may be TRBD1 (6 bases). Germline values: CDR1 DFQATT, CDR2 SNEGSKA (reference sequence). CDR3 length equals 16 residues. The ends were cut back, 3 bases at V and 7 bases at J, with 25 bases in the middle.

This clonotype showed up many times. The CDR3 loop is CASSERNYEQYF. DNA of the CDR3: TGTGCCAGCAGTGAGCGTAACTACGAGCAGTACTTC. The chain combines TRBV12-3 or TRBV12-4 with TRBJ2-7, with unresolved D. V was trimmed by 5 bases and J by 3 bases, leaving 8 bases between them. The CDR3 consists of 12 residues.

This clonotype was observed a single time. CDR3 DNA sequence: TGTGCCAGCAGCGCCCCCGGGAGGACCAATGAGCAGTTCTTC. Translated: CASSAPGRTNEQFF. This rearrangement joins TRBV9 to TRBJ2-1, with TRBD2 identical over 7 bases. The junction had 6 bases not matched to a gene; V was cut back by 3 bases and J by 6 bases. CDR3 size: 14 residues. The germline CDR1 and CDR2 sequences are SGDLS and YYNGEE.

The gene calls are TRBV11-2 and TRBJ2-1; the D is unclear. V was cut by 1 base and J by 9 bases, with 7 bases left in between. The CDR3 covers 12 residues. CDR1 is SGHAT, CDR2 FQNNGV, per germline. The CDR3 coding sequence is TGTGCCAGCAGCTTAGGGCTGGGTGAGCAGTTCTTC. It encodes CASSLGLGEQFF.